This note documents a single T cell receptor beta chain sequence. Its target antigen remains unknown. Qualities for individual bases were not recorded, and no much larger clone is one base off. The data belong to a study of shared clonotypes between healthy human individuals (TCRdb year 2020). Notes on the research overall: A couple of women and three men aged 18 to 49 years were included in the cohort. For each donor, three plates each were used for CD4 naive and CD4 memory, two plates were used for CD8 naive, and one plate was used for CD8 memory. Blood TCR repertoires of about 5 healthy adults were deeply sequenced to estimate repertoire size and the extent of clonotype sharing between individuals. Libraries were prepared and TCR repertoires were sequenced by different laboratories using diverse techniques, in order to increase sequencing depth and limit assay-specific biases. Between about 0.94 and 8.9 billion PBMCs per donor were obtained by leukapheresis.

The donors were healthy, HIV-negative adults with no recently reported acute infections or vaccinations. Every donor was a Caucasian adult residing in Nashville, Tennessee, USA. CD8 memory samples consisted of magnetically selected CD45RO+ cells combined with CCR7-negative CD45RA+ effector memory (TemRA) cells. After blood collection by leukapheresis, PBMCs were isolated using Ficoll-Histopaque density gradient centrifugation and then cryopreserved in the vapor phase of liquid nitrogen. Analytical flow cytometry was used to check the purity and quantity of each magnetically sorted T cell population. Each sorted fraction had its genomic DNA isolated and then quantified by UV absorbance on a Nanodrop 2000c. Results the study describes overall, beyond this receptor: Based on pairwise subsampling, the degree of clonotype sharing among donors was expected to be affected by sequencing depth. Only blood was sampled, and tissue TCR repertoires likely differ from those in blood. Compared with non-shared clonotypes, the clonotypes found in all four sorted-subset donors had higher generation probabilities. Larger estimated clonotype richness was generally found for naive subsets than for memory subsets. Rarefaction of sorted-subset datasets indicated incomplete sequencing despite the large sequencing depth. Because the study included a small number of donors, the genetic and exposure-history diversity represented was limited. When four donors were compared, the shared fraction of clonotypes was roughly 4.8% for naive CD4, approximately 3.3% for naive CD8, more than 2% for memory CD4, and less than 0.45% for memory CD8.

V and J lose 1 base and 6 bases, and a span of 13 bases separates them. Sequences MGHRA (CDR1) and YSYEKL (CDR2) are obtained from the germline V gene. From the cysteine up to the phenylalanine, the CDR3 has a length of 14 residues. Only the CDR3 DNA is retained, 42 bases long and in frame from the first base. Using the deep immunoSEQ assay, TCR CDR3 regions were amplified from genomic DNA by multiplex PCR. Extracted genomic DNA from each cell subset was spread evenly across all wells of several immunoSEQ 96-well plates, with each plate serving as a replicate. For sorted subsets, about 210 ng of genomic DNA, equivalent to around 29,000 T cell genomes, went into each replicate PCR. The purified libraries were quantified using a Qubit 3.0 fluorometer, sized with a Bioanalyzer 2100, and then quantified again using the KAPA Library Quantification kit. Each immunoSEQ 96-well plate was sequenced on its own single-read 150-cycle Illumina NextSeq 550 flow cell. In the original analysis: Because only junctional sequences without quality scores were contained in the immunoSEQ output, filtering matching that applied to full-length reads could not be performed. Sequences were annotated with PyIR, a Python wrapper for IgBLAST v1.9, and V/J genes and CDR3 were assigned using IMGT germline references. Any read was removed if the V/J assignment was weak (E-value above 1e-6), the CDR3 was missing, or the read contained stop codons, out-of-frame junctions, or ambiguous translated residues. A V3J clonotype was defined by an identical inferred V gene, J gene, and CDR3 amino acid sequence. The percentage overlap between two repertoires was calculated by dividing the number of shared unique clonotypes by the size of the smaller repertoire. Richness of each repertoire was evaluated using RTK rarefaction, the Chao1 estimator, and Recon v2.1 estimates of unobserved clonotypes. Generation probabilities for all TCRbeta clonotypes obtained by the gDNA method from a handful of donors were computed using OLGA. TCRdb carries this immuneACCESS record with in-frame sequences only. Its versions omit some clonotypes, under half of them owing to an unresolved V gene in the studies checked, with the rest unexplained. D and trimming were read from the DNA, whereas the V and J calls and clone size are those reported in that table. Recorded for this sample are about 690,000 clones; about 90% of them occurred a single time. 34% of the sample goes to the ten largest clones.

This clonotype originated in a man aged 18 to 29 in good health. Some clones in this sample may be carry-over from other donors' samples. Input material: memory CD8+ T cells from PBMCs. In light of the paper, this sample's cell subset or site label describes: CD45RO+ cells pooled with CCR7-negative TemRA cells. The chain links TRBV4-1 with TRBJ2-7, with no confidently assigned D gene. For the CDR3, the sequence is CASSQGNGRFEQYF. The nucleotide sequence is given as TGCGCCAGCAGCCAAGGTAACGGGCGCTTCGAGCAGTACTTC.